This TCR beta chain was documented in a study of T cell changes during pregnancy in multiple sclerosis. CDR3 length: 15 amino acids. In germline, CDR1 is MNHEY, CDR2 SMNVEV (reference sequence). Trimming took 2 bases from V and 7 from J; bases not matched to a gene: 9. Produced via immunoSEQ multiplex PCR; TCRdb's table is partial and in-frame only. The table lists about 75,000 clones, approximately 95% of them singletons. The sequencing here drew on CD4+ T cells from peripheral blood mononuclear cells, taken after pregnancy. The sequence came from a female donor with multiple sclerosis, enrolled in a pregnancy study. The chain uses TRBV27 and TRBJ2-5; 8 positions agree with TRBD2. CDR3 sequence reads: CASSLMSSGYGTQYF. The CDR3, as DNA: TGTGCCAGCAGTTTAATGTCTAGCGGGTACGGGACCCAGTACTTC.